This T cell receptor (beta chain) was obtained from a study of OX40 agonist ivuxolimab in advanced cancers. Study-wide context: An agonistic anti-OX40 (CD134) antibody, ivuxolimab, was used to treat the patients. Participants, approximately 81% male, averaged around 60 years of age, ranging from about 23 to 90.

In regard to this clone: What it binds is unknown.

The data were produced by immunoSEQ multiplex PCR, yet TCRdb's version contains in-frame clones alone and is incomplete. The data contain 60,000 to 75,000 clones, 88% of them seen just once; the ten biggest clones take up roughly 5%. Germline V CDR1 and CDR2: KGHSH, LQKENI. V lost 3 bases and J lost 7, with 18 bases in between. The CDR3 runs 16 residues. Regarding the study as a whole: Among T cells, CD8+ cells averaged more expanded clones than CD4+ cells. Partly responding patients at 0.1-3.0 mg/kg showed some of the smallest clonal expansion.

The receptor was isolated from an adult with an advanced solid tumor such as melanoma, head and neck, liver or kidney cancer. The starting material was CD4+ or CD8+ T cells sorted from blood, obtained in a trial of the OX40 agonist ivuxolimab. The chain links TRBV18 to TRBJ2-2; D is uncertain. The CDR3 nucleotides read TGTGCCAGCTCACCCCCCCAAAGTGGCGGTTACGGGGAGCTGTTTTTT. Translating it yields CASSPPQSGGYGELFF.